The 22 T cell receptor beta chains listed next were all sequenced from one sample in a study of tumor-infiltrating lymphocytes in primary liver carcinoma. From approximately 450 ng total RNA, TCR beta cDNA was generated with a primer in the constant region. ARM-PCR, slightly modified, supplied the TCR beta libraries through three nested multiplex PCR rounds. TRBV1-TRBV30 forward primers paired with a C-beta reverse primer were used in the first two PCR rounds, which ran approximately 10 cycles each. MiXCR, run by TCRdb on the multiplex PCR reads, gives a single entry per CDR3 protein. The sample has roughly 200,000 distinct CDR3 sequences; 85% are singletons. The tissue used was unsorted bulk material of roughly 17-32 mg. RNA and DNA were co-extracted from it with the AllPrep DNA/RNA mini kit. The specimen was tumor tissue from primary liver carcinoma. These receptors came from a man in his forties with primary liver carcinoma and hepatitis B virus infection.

Here the CDR3 reads CASSHEEGLPNSPFF. The CDR3 region has the DNA TGCGCCAGCAGCCATGAGGAGGGCCTTCCTAATAGTCCCTTCTTC. The rearrangement joins TRBV4-1 to TRBJ2-1, with D possibly being TRBD2 (6 bases). The CDR3 is made up of 15 amino acids. Germline values: CDR1 MGHRA, CDR2 YSYEKL. The V gene lost 3 bases and the J gene lost 16 bases, with 25 bases spanning the gap.

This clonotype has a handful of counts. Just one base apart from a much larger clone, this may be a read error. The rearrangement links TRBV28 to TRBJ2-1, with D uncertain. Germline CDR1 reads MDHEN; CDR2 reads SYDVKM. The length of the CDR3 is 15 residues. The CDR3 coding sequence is TGTGCCAGCAGGCTGACCTTACTCTCCTACAATGACCAGTTCTTC. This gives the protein CASRLTLLSYNDQFF.

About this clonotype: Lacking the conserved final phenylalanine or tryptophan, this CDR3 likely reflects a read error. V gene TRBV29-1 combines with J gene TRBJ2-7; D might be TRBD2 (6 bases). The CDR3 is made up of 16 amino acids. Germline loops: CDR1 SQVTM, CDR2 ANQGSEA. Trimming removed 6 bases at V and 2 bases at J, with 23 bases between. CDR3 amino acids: CSVMTSGTGTPYEQYL. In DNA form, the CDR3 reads TGCAGCGTCATGACATCTGGGACTGGCACTCCCTACGAGCAGTACTTA.

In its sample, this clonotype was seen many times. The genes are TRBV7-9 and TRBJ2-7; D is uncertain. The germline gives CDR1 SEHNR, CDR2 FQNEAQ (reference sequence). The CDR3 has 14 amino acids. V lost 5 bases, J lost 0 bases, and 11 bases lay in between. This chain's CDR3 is CASSAVPSSYEQYF. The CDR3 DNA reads TGTGCCAGCAGCGCCGTGCCGAGCTCCTACGAGCAGTACTTC.

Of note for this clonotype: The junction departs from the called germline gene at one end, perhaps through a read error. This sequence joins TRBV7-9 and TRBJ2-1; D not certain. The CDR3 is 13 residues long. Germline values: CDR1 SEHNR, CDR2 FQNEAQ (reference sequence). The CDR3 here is CASSQSLVNEPFF. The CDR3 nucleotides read TGTGCCAGCAGCCAATCTCTGGTGAATGAGCCGTTTTTC.

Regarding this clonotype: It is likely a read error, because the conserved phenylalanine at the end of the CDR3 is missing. CDR3 region: CASSSGLVYEQYL. In DNA form, the CDR3 reads TGTGCAAGCAGTTCCGGACTAGTGTACGAGCAGTACCTC. This chain joins TRBV6-5 and TRBJ2-7; 7 nucleotides agree with TRBD2. The V gene's germline CDR1 is MNHEY and CDR2 SVGAGI. The CDR3 is made up of 13 amino acids.

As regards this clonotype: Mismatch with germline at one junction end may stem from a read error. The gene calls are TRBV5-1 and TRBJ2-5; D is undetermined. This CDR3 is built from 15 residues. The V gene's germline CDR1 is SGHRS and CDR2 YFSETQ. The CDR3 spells CASSFPARKQETQYF. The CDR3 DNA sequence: TGTGCCAGCAGCTTCCCCGCGCGGAAGCAAGAGACCCAGTACTTC.

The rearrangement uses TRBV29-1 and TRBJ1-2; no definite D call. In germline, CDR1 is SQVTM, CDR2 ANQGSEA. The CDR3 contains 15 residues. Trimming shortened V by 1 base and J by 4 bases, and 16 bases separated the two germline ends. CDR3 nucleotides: TGCAGCGTTGAAGTATCTGCCAGCACCTCCTATGGCTACACCTTC. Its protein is CSVEVSASTSYGYTF.

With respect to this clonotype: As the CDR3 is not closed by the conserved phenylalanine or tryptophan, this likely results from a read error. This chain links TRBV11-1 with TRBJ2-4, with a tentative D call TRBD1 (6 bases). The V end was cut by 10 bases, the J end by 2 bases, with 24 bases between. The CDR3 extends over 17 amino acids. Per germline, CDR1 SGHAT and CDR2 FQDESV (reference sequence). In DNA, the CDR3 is TGTGCCACTAGCTTTCCCGGGACAACCGGGACCAAAAACATTCAGTACATC. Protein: CATSFPGTTGTKNIQYI.

Here the CDR3 reads CDISMTAGNQPQHF. In DNA, the CDR3 is TGTGACATCAGTATGACAGCGGGAAATCAGCCCCAGCATTTT. V gene TRBV7-8 combines with J gene TRBJ1-5; TRBD1 might be the D (5 bases). CDR1 is SGHVS and CDR2 is FQNEAQ in the germline V gene. The CDR3 is 14 residues long.

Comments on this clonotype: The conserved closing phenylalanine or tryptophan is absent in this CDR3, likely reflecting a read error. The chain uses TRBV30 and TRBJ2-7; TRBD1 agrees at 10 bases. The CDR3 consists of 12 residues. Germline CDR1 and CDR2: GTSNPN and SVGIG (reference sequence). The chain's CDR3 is CGWRDRGYEQYC. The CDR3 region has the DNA TGTGGCTGGAGGGACAGGGGCTACGAGCAGTACTGC.

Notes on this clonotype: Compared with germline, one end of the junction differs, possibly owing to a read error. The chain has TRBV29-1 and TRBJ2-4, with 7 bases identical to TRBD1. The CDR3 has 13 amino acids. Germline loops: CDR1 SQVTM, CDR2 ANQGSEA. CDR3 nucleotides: TGCAACGTTACGGACAGGTGGGGAAACATCCAGTACTTC. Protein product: CNVTDRWGNIQYF.

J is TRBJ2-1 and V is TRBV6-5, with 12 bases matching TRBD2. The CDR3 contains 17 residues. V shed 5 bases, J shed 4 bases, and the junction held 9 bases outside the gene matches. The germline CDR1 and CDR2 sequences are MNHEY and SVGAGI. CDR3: CASSKSSGRGWYNEQFF. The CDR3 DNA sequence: TGTGCCAGCAGTAAATCTAGCGGGAGGGGATGGTACAATGAGCAGTTCTTC.

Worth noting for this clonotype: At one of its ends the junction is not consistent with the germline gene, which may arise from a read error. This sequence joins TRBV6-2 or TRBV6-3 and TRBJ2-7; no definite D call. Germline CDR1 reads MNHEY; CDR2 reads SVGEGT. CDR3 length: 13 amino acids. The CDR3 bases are TGTGCCAGCATTGGGCGTTATCCCTACGAGCATTACTTC. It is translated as CASIGRYPYEHYF.

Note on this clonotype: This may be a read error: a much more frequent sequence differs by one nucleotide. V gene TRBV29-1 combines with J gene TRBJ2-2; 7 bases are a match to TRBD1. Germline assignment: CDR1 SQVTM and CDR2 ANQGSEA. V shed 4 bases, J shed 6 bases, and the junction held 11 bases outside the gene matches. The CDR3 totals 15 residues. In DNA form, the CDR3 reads TGCAGCGTTGGGATAGGGGGCGCAGGGTCCGGGGAGCTGTTTTTT. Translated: CSVGIGGAGSGELFF.

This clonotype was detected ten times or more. The CDR3 region has the DNA TGTGCCAGCAGCTTAAATCAGGCTTACGAGCAGTACTTC. It is translated as CASSLNQAYEQYF. This chain uses TRBV7-9 with TRBJ2-7; unclear D gene. This CDR3 region has 13 residues. The V gene lost 2 bases and the J gene lost 4 bases, with 9 bases spanning the gap. From germline, CDR1 is SEHNR and CDR2 FQNEAQ (reference sequence).

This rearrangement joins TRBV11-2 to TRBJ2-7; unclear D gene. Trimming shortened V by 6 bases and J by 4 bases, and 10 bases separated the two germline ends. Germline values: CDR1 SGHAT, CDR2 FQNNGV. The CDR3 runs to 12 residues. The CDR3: CASRPGCYEQYF. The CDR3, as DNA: TGTGCCAGCAGACCCGGGTGTTACGAGCAGTACTTC.

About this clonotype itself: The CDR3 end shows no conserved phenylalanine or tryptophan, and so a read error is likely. CDR3 in DNA: TGTGCCAGCAGACAAGATTCAGGACTCAACACAGATACGCAGTATTCT. Residues: CASRQDSGLNTDTQYS. The chain couples TRBV14 to TRBJ2-3; D might be TRBD2 (5 bases). The CDR3 totals 16 residues. Germline CDR1 reads SGHDN; CDR2 reads FVKESK.

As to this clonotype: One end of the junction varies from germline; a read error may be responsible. For the CDR3, the DNA is TGCAGCGTTGCTCAGTATAAGTCACTCCTCCACTTT. It codes for CSVAQYKSLLHF. The chain carries TRBV29-1 and TRBJ1-6, with D uncertain. CDR3 size: 12 residues. Germline assignment: CDR1 SQVTM and CDR2 ANQGSEA.

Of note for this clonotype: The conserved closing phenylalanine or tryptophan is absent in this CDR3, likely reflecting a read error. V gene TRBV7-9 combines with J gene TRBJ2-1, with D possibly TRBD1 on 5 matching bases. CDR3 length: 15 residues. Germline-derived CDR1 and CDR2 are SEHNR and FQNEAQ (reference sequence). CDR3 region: CTSNDSLSENNEQFL. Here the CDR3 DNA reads TGTACCAGCAATGACAGTTTATCCGAAAACAATGAGCAGTTCCTC.

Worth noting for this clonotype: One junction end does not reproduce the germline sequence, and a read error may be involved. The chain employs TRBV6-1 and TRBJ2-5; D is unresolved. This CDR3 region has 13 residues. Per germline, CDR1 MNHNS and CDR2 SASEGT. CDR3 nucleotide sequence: TGCGCCAGCAGTGTAAAGGGTGTAGAGACCCAGTACTTC. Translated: CASSVKGVETQYF.

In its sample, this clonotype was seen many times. The CDR3 loop is CSVKAEGIEQYF. The CDR3 DNA sequence: TGCAGCGTTAAGGCTGAGGGCATCGAGCAGTACTTC. The chain carries TRBV29-1 and TRBJ2-7; possibly TRBD2 for D (5 bases). Looked up from germline, CDR1 is SQVTM and CDR2 is ANQGSEA. The CDR3 length is 12 residues. Trimming took off 5 bases at V and 6 bases at J, with 14 bases between the two ends.